The T cell receptor beta chain under discussion was sequenced for a study of T cell repertoires in cytomegalovirus infection. Whole-study context: Public TCR beta signatures marked donors with CMV infection and the matching HLA.

The CDR3 is made up of 13 amino acids. The J segment lost 3 bases and the V segment lost 2 bases, leaving 4 bases of the junction unmatched. Germline V lookup: CDR1 DFQATT, CDR2 SNEGSKA (reference sequence). General study points: HLA-C-restricted CMV clonotypes gave the most frequent clonotype in two of eight donors. Accumulated public TCR beta family frequency recognized individuals carrying CMV together with the relevant HLA.

Turning to this clonotype: What it recognizes is unknown.

TCRdb processed the reads anew with MiXCR; each CDR3 protein has one entry. This table has around 300,000 distinct CDR3 sequences, roughly 25% appearing once. This chain uses TRBV20-1 with TRBJ2-7, with TRBD2 matching over 7 bases. This sample comprised cultured PBMCs, obtained from culture after CMV antigen stimulation. This receptor was obtained from a human donor in good health (CMV status not recorded). Some clones in this sample may be carry-over from other donors' samples. Here the CDR3 reads CSARTSAVYEQYF. CDR3 nucleotide sequence: TGCAGTGCTAGAACTAGCGCTGTCTACGAGCAGTACTTC.